This T cell receptor (beta chain) stems from a study of blood T cell repertoires in COVID-19. Measured with immunoSEQ multiplex PCR; TCRdb has only the in-frame clones, and not every one. The sample shows approximately 670,000 clones, about 87% of them seen only once. V was pared by 6 bases and J by 7 bases, with 9 bases between. The CDR3 length is 11 residues. Germline assignment: CDR1 LGHDT and CDR2 YNNKEL (reference sequence). This TCR was sampled from a woman aged 18-29 years with acute or convalescent COVID-19. This chain joins TRBV3-1 (or the pseudogene TRBV3-2) and TRBJ1-2; D perhaps matches TRBD1 (5 bases). Sequenced sample: peripheral blood. The CDR3 reads CASSLDSGYTF. CDR3 in DNA: TGTGCCAGCAGTCTCGACAGTGGCTACACCTTC.